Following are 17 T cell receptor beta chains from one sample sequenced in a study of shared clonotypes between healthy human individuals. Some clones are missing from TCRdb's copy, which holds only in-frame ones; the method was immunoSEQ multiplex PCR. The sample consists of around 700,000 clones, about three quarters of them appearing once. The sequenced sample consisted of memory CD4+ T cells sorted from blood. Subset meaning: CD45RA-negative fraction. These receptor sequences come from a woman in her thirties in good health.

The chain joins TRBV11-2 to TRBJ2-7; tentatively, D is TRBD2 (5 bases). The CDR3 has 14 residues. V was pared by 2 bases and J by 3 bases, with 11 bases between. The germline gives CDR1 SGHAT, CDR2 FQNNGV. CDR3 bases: TGTGCCAGCAGCTTACTAGCAGTCGACTACGAGCAGTACTTC. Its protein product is CASSLLAVDYEQYF.

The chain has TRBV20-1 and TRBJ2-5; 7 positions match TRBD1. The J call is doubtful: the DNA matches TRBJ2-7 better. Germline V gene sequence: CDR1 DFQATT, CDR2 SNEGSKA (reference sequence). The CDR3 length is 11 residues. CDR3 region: CSYRGAYEQYF. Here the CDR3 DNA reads TGCAGCTACAGGGGAGCCTACGAGCAGTACTTC.

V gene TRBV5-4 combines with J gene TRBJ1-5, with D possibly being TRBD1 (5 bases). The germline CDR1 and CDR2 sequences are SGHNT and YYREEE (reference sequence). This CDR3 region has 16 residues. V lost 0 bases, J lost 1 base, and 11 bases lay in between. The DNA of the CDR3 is TGTGCCAGCAGCTTGGACGGGGGAAGAAGCAATCAGCCCCAGCATTTT. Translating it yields CASSLDGGRSNQPQHF.

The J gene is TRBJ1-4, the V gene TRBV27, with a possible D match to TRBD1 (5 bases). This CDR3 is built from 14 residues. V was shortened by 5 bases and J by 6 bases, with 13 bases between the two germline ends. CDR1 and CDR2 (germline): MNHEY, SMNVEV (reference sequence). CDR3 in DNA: TGTGCCAGCAGTCCCGACCGGGGGGATGAAAAACTGTTTTTT. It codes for CASSPDRGDEKLFF.

CDR3: CASSAVQGGTEAFF. Here the CDR3 DNA reads TGTGCCAGCAGCGCAGTACAGGGAGGCACTGAAGCTTTCTTT. The rearrangement joins TRBV7-2 to TRBJ1-1; a weak D match, TRBD1 (6 bases). The germline CDR1 and CDR2 sequences are SGHTA and FQGNSA. Trimming shortened V by 5 bases and J by 4 bases, and 14 bases separated the two germline ends. CDR3 length equals 14 residues.

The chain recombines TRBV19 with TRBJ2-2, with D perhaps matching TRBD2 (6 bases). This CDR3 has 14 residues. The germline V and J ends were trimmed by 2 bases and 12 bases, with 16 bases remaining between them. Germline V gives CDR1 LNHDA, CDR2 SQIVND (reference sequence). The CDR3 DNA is TGTGCCAGTAGTATATCCCGGGGGTCTGAGAAGCTGTTTTTT. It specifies CASSISRGSEKLFF. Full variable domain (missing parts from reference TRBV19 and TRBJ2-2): DGGITQSPKYLFRKEGQNVTLSCEQNLNHDAMYWYRQDPGQGLRLIYYSQIVNDFQKGDIAEGYSVSREKKESFPLTVTSAQKNPTAFYLCASSISRGSEKLFFGEGSRLTVL.

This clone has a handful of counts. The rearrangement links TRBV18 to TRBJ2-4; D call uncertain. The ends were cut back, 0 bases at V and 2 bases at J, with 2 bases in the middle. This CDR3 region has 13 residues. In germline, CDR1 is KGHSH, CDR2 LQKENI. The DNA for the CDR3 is TGTGCCAGCTCACCACCGACCAAAAACATTCAGTACTTC. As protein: CASSPPTKNIQYF.

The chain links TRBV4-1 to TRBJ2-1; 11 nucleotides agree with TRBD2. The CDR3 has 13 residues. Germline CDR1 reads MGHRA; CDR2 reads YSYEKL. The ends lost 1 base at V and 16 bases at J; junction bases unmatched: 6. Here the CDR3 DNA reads TGCGCCAGCAGCCAAGTTTCGACTAGCGGGACTTTCTTC. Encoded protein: CASSQVSTSGTFF.

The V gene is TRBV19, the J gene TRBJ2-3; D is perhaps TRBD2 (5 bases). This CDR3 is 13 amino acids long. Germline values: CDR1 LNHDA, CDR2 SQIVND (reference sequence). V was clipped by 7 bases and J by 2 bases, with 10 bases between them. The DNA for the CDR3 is TGTGCCAGTACCGAGGGTAACACAGATACGCAGTATTTT. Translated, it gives CASTEGNTDTQYF.

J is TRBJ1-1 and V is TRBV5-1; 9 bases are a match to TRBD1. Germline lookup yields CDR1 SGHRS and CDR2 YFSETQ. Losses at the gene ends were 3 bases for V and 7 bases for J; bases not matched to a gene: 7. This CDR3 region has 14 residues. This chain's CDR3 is CASSSGQGIDEAFF. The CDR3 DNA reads TGCGCCAGCAGCTCAGGACAGGGGATTGATGAAGCTTTCTTT.

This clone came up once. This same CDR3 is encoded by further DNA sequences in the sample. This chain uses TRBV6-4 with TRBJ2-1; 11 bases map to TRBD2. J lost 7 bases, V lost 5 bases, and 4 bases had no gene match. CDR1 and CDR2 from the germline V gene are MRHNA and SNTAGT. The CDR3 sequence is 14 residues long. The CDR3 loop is CASSPLAGVNEQFF. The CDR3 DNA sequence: TGTGCCAGCAGTCCACTAGCGGGAGTGAATGAGCAGTTCTTC.

The CDR3 is CASSVNGGDLTNEKLFF. The CDR3 bases are TGTGCCAGCAGCGTAAATGGTGGGGACCTAACTAATGAAAAACTGTTTTTT. The V and J genes are TRBV9 and TRBJ1-4; TRBD1 is a possible D gene (5 bases). Trimming removed 1 base from V and 1 base from J, with 14 bases in between. CDR3 length: 17 amino acids. Germline CDR1 is SGDLS and CDR2 is YYNGEE.

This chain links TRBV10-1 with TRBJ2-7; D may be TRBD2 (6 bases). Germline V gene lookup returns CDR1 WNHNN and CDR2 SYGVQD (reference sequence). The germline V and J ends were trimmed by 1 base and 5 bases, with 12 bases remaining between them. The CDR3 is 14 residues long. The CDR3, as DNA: TGCGCCAGCAGTGAGTGGGGGACTCGGAACGAGCAGTACTTC. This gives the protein CASSEWGTRNEQYF.

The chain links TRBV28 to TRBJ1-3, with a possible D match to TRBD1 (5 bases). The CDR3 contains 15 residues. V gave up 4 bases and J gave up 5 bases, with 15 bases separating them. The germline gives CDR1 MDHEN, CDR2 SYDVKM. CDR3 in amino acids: CASSWGGMGRNTIYF. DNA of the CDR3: TGTGCCAGCAGTTGGGGGGGAATGGGTAGAAACACCATATATTTT. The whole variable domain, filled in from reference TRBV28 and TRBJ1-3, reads DVKVTQSSRYLVKRTGEKVFLECVQDMDHENMFWYRQDPGLGLRLIYFSYDVKMKEKGDIPEGYSVSREKKERFSLILESASTNQTSMYLCASSWGGMGRNTIYFGEGSWLTVV.

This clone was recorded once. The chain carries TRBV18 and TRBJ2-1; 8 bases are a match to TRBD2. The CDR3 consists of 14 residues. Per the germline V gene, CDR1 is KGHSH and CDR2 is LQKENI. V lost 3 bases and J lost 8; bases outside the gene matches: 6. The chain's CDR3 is CASSPRGGEDEQFF. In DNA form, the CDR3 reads TGTGCCAGCTCACCCCGGGGGGGGGAAGATGAGCAGTTCTTC.

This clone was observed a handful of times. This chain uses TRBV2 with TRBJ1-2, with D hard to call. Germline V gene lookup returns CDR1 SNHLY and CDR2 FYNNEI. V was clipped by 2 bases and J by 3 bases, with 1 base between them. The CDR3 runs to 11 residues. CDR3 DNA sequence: TGTGCCAGCAGTGAACACTATGGCTACACCTTC. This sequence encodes CASSEHYGYTF.

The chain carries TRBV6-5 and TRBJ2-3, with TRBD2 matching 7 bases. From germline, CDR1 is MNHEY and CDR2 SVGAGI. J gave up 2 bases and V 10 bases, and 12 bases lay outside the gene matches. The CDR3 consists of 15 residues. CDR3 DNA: TGTGCCACCAGACCTACTAGCGCCTACACAGATACGCAGTATTTT. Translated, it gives CATRPTSAYTDTQYF.